A single T cell receptor beta chain is shown here with its context. Its antigen is not known. This entry belongs to a study of graft-versus-host responses after intestinal transplantation. Overall study: For two to four years after anti-thymocyte globulin induction, all recipients took tacrolimus and steroids. Study-level points and caveats: High graft-versus-host to host-versus-graft T cell clonal ratios marked allografts of patients with graft-donor macrochimerism. Circulating GvH clones peaking coincided with falling HvG clones soon after transplant. There were GvH clones found in recipient marrow, and some of them appeared first in ileum or blood.

This table comes from immunoSEQ multiplex PCR, and its TCRdb copy is limited to in-frame clones, with some not included. This sample has over 75,000 clones, with around 87% found just once. The CDR3 totals 18 residues. Trimming cost V 3 bases and J 2 bases; bases outside gene matches: 9. The germline gives CDR1 MNHEY, CDR2 SMNVEV (reference sequence). J is TRBJ2-1 and V is TRBV27; 11 bases map to TRBD2. This clonotype was sampled from a human donor who was the organ donor for an intestinal transplant. This sample comprised unstimulated CD8+ T cells sorted from spleen or lymph node cells, obtained before transplant. CDR3 bases: TGTGCCAGCAGTTTCCTCAATAGCGGGGGGGCCCCCTACAATGAGCAGTTCTTC. This codes for CASSFLNSGGAPYNEQFF.